The 22 T cell receptor beta chains given below trace back to one sample, sequenced in a study of shared clonotypes between healthy human individuals. The data were produced by immunoSEQ multiplex PCR, yet TCRdb's version contains in-frame clones alone and is incomplete. The sample contains about 980,000 clones, roughly 72% of which appear only once. What was sequenced was memory CD4+ T cells sorted from blood. Subset denoted: CD45RA-negative fraction. These receptors all stem from a man between 18 and 35 years old in good health.

This rearrangement joins TRBV30 to TRBJ2-5; D uncertain. Germline loops: CDR1 GTSNPN, CDR2 SVGIG (reference sequence). V shed 1 base and J shed 2 bases, with 14 bases lying between them. This CDR3 has 15 amino acids. CDR3 protein: CAWSGIDLSQETQYF. CDR3 nucleotide sequence: TGTGCCTGGAGTGGTATAGACCTATCTCAAGAGACCCAGTACTTC.

The J gene is TRBJ2-7, the V gene TRBV5-1; 9 bases line up with TRBD2. Germline values: CDR1 SGHRS, CDR2 YFSETQ. V lost 1 base to trimming and J lost 6 bases; unmatched junction nucleotides: 8. This CDR3 has 15 amino acids. In DNA, the CDR3 is TGCGCCAGCAGCTTGAGTAGCGGGAGAACTTCCGAGCAGTACTTC. It encodes CASSLSSGRTSEQYF.

The chain uses TRBV5-5 and TRBJ1-1; a weak D match, TRBD1 (5 bases). This CDR3 contains 14 residues. Germline V gene sequence: CDR1 SGHKS, CDR2 YYEKEE (reference sequence). The V end lost 6 bases, the J end lost 2 bases, and 14 bases lay between the germline ends. The CDR3 nucleotides are TGTGCCAGCACCGTCGGGACCTTCAACACTGAAGCTTTCTTT. Encoded protein: CASTVGTFNTEAFF.

The rearrangement links TRBV30 to TRBJ1-5; 9 bases fit TRBD1. Germline CDR1 GTSNPN, CDR2 SVGIG (reference sequence). V shed 1 base and J 3 bases; nucleotides not matched to a gene: 4. The CDR3 length is 15 residues. The CDR3 region is CAWSAGTGYNQPQHF. The DNA for the CDR3 is TGTGCCTGGAGTGCCGGGACAGGGTACAATCAGCCCCAGCATTTT.

Ten or more counts support this clone. The chain joins TRBV11-2 to TRBJ2-7; weak D call: TRBD1 (6 bases). Germline assignment: CDR1 SGHAT and CDR2 FQNNGV. The length of the CDR3 is 15 residues. V lost 1 base, J lost 2 bases, and 12 bases lay in between. The CDR3 protein is CASSLGGRGAYEQYF. The DNA for the CDR3 is TGTGCCAGCAGCTTAGGAGGCAGGGGCGCCTACGAGCAGTACTTC.

This rearrangement joins TRBV11-2 to TRBJ2-5; D is perhaps TRBD1 (6 bases). Per the germline V gene, CDR1 is SGHAT and CDR2 is FQNNGV. The CDR3 contains 15 residues. The germline V and J ends were trimmed by 7 bases and 4 bases, with 19 bases remaining between them. The CDR3 DNA follows: TGTGCCAGCACCCCTACTCAGGGGTCCTCAGAGACCCAGTACTTC. Translation: CASTPTQGSSETQYF.

This clone appeared a few times. CDR3 loop: CASTPLGGFGTDTQYF. The DNA for the CDR3 is TGTGCCAGCACCCCATTGGGGGGCTTCGGCACAGATACGCAGTATTTT. This chain uses TRBV9 with TRBJ2-3; TRBD1 or TRBD2 may be the D gene (6 bases each). This CDR3 contains 16 residues. V was trimmed by 6 bases and J by 1 base, leaving 18 bases between them. Germline assignment: CDR1 SGDLS and CDR2 YYNGEE. The whole variable domain, filled in from reference TRBV9 and TRBJ2-3, reads DSGVTQTPKHLITATGQRVTLRCSPRSGDLSVYWYQQSLDQGLQFLIQYYNGEERAKGNILERFSAQQFPDLHSELNLSSLELGDSALYFCASTPLGGFGTDTQYFGPGTRLTVL.

This rearrangement joins TRBV11-1 to TRBJ2-3; 14 bases align to TRBD2. The germline V gene has CDR1 SGHAT and CDR2 FQDESV (reference sequence). V shed 0 bases and J 3 bases; nucleotides not matched to a gene: 2. The CDR3 spans 17 residues. This CDR3 reads CASSLAGTSGGTDTQYF. The CDR3, as DNA: TGTGCCAGCAGCTTAGCCGGGACTAGCGGGGGTACAGATACGCAGTATTTT.

The chain carries TRBV5-4 and TRBJ2-3, with D uncertain. V was clipped by 0 bases and J by 0 bases, with 5 bases between them. The CDR3 extends over 14 amino acids. Germline V gives CDR1 SGHNT, CDR2 YYREEE (reference sequence). The CDR3 sequence: CASSLEQSTDTQYF. The CDR3 DNA reads TGTGCCAGCAGCTTGGAACAGAGCACAGATACGCAGTATTTT.

Turning to this clone: Other nucleotide sequences from this sample produce the same CDR3. The chain uses TRBV10-3 and TRBJ2-6; D remains unclear. Trimming cost V 3 bases and J 2 bases, with 11 bases left between them. This CDR3 spans 16 amino acids. Germline CDR1 ENHRY, CDR2 SYGVKD. The CDR3 loop is CAISESGKPGANVLTF. As DNA, the CDR3 is TGTGCCATCAGTGAATCAGGAAAACCTGGGGCCAACGTCCTGACTTTC.

V and J are TRBV4-1 and TRBJ1-2; no clear D. Deletions cut 1 base from V and 8 bases from J, with 14 bases between. This CDR3 has 14 residues. The germline CDR1 and CDR2 sequences are MGHRA and YSYEKL. In nucleotides, the CDR3 is TGCGCCAGCAGCCAAGGACGGGAGTTCGGGGGCTACACCTTC. It is translated as CASSQGREFGGYTF.

V and J are TRBV27 and TRBJ1-2; D is unresolved. Germline CDR1 MNHEY, CDR2 SMNVEV (reference sequence). The length of the CDR3 is 13 residues. Trimming took 5 bases from V and 1 from J, leaving 8 bases between them. CDR3 sequence: CASSPRINYGYTF. In DNA form, the CDR3 reads TGTGCCAGCAGTCCCCGGATTAACTATGGCTACACCTTC.

This rearrangement joins TRBV11-2 to TRBJ2-6; tentative D call: TRBD2 (6 bases). Germline values: CDR1 SGHAT, CDR2 FQNNGV. Trimming took off 5 bases at V and 0 bases at J, with 17 bases between the two ends. This CDR3 is built from 18 residues. CDR3 in amino acids: CASSALHGSISGANVLTF. CDR3 nucleotides: TGTGCCAGCAGCGCACTTCACGGGAGCATCTCTGGGGCCAACGTCCTGACTTTC. The complete variable domain, with remaining parts taken from reference TRBV11-2 and TRBJ2-6, reads EAGVAQSPRYKIIEKRQSVAFWCNPISGHATLYWYQQILGQGPKLLIQFQNNGVVDDSQLPKDRFSAERLKGVDSTLKIQPAKLEDSAVYLCASSALHGSISGANVLTFGAGSRLTVL.

This clone was observed a handful of times. This chain uses TRBV6-5 with TRBJ1-6, with 7 bases identical to TRBD1. With 6 bases clipped from V and 7 bases from J, the junction kept 9 bases outside the gene matches. Per the germline V gene, CDR1 is MNHEY and CDR2 is SVGAGI. The CDR3 extends over 15 amino acids. The CDR3 loop reads CASSRTGTANSPLHF. DNA of the CDR3: TGTGCCAGCAGCCGCACCGGGACAGCAAATTCACCCCTCCACTTT.

The chain recombines TRBV6-6 with TRBJ1-1, with 10 bases aligning to TRBD1. Per germline, CDR1 MNHNY and CDR2 SVGAGI (reference sequence). With V trimmed by 6 bases and J by 1 base, 8 bases remained unmatched. The CDR3 contains 16 residues. The CDR3 sequence is CASSDPGQGKNTEAFF. The CDR3, as DNA: TGTGCCAGCAGCGACCCGGGACAGGGGAAGAACACTGAAGCTTTCTTT.

Worth noting for this clone: The same CDR3 is also encoded by other DNA sequences in this sample. The chain links TRBV7-9 to TRBJ2-1; perhaps TRBD1 as D (7 bases). Per the germline V gene, CDR1 is SEHNR and CDR2 is FQNEAQ (reference sequence). The V gene lost 1 base and the J gene lost 4 bases, with 11 bases spanning the gap. The CDR3 length is 15 residues. The DNA of the CDR3 is TGTGCCAGCAGCTTAGGGACAGGACTATACAATGAGCAGTTCTTC. Its protein is CASSLGTGLYNEQFF.

The genes are TRBV6-1 and TRBJ1-2, with D unclear. The CDR3 spans 14 residues. Germline V gene lookup returns CDR1 MNHNS and CDR2 SASEGT. Trimming left V 3 bases short and J 4 bases short, with 12 bases between. Here the CDR3 reads CASSDQPTIYGYTF. The CDR3 DNA reads as TGTGCCAGCAGTGATCAACCTACAATCTATGGCTACACCTTC.

This clone was recorded a few times. The gene calls are TRBV10-1 and TRBJ2-7; 11 nucleotides match TRBD1. There are 15 residues in the CDR3. The germline CDR1 and CDR2 sequences are WNHNN and SYGVQD (reference sequence). Germline trimming cut 4 bases from V and 4 bases from J; bases unmatched to any gene: 6. CDR3 region: CASSGTGGRGYEQYF. Written as DNA, the CDR3 is TGCGCCAGCAGTGGGACAGGGGGCCGAGGGTACGAGCAGTACTTC.

The gene calls are TRBV18 and TRBJ1-4; 7 positions agree with TRBD1. Germline assignment: CDR1 KGHSH and CDR2 LQKENI. CDR3 length equals 14 residues. The V and J ends lost 3 bases and 7 bases, in that order; junction bases with no gene match: 5. CDR3 amino acids: CASSPGTAREKLFF. The DNA for the CDR3 is TGTGCCAGCTCACCCGGGACAGCGCGTGAAAAACTGTTTTTT.

Concerning this clone: Within the sample, other DNA sequences also encode this same CDR3. This rearrangement joins TRBV28 to TRBJ2-5; D is uncertain. From germline, CDR1 is MDHEN and CDR2 SYDVKM. The CDR3 is 12 amino acids. The ends were cut back, 5 bases at V and 4 bases at J, with 8 bases in the middle. In nucleotides, the CDR3 is TGTGCCAGCAGTCTAGGGATAGAGACCCAGTACTTC. It codes for CASSLGIETQYF.

Concerning this clone: Relative to the germline gene, one junction end is altered; a read error may explain this. The chain recombines TRBV7-7 with TRBJ2-7; the match to TRBD1 covers 10 bases. Germline lookup yields CDR1 SSHAT and CDR2 FNYEAQ (reference sequence). This CDR3 has 15 residues. The chain's CDR3 is CASSAGQGGSYEQYF. The DNA for the CDR3 is TGTGCTAGCAGCGCCGGACAGGGGGGATCCTACGAGCAGTACTTC.

This chain links TRBV19 with TRBJ2-5, with 9 bases aligning to TRBD1. CDR1 LNHDA and CDR2 SQIVND come from the germline V gene (reference sequence). The trim removed 6 bases at V and 2 bases at J, leaving 7 bases unmatched. The CDR3 contains 15 residues. The CDR3 sequence is CASRDRGGIQETQYF. DNA of the CDR3: TGTGCCAGTAGGGACAGGGGAGGGATACAAGAGACCCAGTACTTC.